This T cell receptor beta chain was identified in a study of identical twins. General study results and limits: Invariant populations such as MAIT and iNKT cells could partly muddle zero-insertion analyses. Cord blood's abundant beta clonotypes had fewer insertions, unlike memory repertoires.

A universal primer site was added by template switching, and unique molecular identifiers were carried by the cDNA. Each CDR3 protein is one row after TCRdb ran MiXCR on the 5' RACE reads. Of around 250,000 distinct CDR3 sequences in the sample, around 8.3% are singletons; the top ten hold approximately 3%. This clonotype was seen at least ten times. Its antigen is currently unknown. The CDR3 runs 9 residues. Trimming left V 5 bases short and J 8 bases short, with 6 bases between. Germline V gives CDR1 SQVTM, CDR2 ANQGSEA. No donor was unhealthy or non-Caucasian. Separately, the same data were catalogued under a study of yellow fever vaccine responses in identical twins.

The sequenced sample was CD8+ T cells sorted from blood. J is TRBJ1-2 and V is TRBV29-1; D not resolved. The sequence derives from a woman between 18 and 30 years old in good health. The CDR3 DNA reads as TGCAGCGTTAACCCAGGCTACACCTTC. As protein: CSVNPGYTF.